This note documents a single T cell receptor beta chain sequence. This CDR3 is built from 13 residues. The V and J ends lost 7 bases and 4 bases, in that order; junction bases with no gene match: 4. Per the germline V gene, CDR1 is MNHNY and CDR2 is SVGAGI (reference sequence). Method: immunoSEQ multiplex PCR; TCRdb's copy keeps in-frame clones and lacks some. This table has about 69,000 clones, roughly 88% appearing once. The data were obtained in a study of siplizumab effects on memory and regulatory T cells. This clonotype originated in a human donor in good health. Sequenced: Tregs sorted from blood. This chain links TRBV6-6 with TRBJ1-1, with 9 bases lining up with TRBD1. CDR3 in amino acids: CASTLTGGTEAFF. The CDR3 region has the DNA TGTGCCAGCACCCTGACAGGGGGCACTGAAGCTTTCTTT.